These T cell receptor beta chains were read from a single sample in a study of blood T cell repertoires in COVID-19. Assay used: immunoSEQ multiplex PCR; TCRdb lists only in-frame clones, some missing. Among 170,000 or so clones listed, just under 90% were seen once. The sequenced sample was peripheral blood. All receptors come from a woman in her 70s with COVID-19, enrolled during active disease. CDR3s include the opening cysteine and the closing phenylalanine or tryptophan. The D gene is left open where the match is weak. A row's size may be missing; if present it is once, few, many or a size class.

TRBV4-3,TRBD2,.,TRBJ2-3,TGCGCCAGCAGCCAAGCCGGGGGGGCGGTAGATACGCAGTATTTT,CASSQAGGAVDTQYF
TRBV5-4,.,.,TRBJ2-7,TGTGCCAGCAGCTCCAATTCCTACGAGCAGTACTTC,CASSSNSYEQYF
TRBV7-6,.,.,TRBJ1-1,TGTGCCAGCAGCCCCCCGGGTCGGGGCACTGAAGCTTTCTTT,CASSPPGRGTEAFF
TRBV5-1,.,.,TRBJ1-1,TGCGCCAGCAGCATAACAAGGAACACTGAAGCTTTCTTT,CASSITRNTEAFF
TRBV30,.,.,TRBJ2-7,TGTGCCTCCCTAAGTGGGAGTGGCTACGAGCAGTACTTC,CASLSGSGYEQYF
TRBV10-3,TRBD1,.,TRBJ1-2,TGTGCCATCAGTGACTACCCCCGGAGACAGGGGGGCCGCTACACCTTC,CAISDYPRRQGGRYTF
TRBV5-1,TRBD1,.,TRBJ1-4,TGCGCCAGCAGCTACGGACAGGGGCCTACGGCTAATGAAAAACTGTTTTTT,CASSYGQGPTANEKLFF
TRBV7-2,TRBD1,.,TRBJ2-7,TGTGCCAGCAGGTACGGGACAGGGTGGTACGAGCAGTACTTC,CASRYGTGWYEQYF
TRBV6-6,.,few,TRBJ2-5,TGTGCCAGCAGTTATCCCAGCGGCCCCCAAGAGACCCAGTACTTC,CASSYPSGPQETQYF
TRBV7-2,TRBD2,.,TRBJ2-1,TGTGCCAGCAGCGACTTCGGGACTAGCGGGAGGACAGGCAATGAGCAGTTCTTC,CASSDFGTSGRTGNEQFF
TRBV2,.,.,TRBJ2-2,TGTGCCAGCAGCGAACAGATGCCGAACACCGGGGAGCTGTTTTTT,CASSEQMPNTGELFF
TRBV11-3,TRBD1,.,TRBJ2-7,TGTGCCAGCAGCCTTTGGGACAGGGGCCGACAGCGGACTCTCGACGAGCAGTACTTC,CASSLWDRGRQRTLDEQYF
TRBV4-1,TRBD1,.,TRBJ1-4,TGCGCCAGCAGCCATTTGGGACAGGGGGCTAATAATGAAAAACTGTTTTTT,CASSHLGQGANNEKLFF
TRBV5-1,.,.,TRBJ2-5,TGCGCCAGCAGCCCGACAGGGGGTAGGGCTAGCGGGTTCCAAGAGACCCAGTACTTC,CASSPTGGRASGFQETQYF
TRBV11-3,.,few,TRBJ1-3,TGTGCCAGCAGCTCCCCTGAACCGGTTGGAAACACCATATATTTT,CASSSPEPVGNTIYF
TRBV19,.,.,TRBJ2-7,TGTGCCAGTACACTTGAGGGCGGGTATTGGAACGAGCAGTACTTC,CASTLEGGYWNEQYF
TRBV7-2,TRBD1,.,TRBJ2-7,TGTGCCAGCAGCTTCTCCTGGACAGGAACCTACGAGCAGTACTTC,CASSFSWTGTYEQYF
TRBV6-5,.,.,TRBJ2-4,TGTGCCAGCAGTTACGATAACAGTCTAGCCAAAAACATTCAGTACTTC,CASSYDNSLAKNIQYF
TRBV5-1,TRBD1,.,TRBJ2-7,TGCGCCAGCAGCTTGGCGGGACAGGGGTACGAGCAGTACTTC,CASSLAGQGYEQYF
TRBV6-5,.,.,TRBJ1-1,TGTGCCAGCAGCGCGAGGAAGAACACTGAAGCTTTCTTT,CASSARKNTEAFF
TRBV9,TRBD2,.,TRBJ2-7,TGTGCCAGCAGCGTTGGAACTAGCGGGTACGAGCAGTACTTC,CASSVGTSGYEQYF
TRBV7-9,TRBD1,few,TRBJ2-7,TGTGCCAGCAGCTTAGAAGGGGGCGACGAGCAGTACTTC,CASSLEGGDEQYF
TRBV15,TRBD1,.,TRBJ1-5,TGTGCCACCAGCAGAGCCGACAGGGGGGGTCAGCCCCAGCATTTT,CATSRADRGGQPQHF
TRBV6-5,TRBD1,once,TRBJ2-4,TGTGCCAGCATAGACAGGGGACCTAAAAACATTCAGTACTTC,CASIDRGPKNIQYF
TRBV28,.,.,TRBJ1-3,TGTGCCAGCAGTCCCCTGGGAAACACCATATATTTT,CASSPLGNTIYF
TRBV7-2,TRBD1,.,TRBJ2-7,TGTGCCAGCAGCATCGTTCAGGGGGCAGAGTACGAGCAGTACTTC,CASSIVQGAEYEQYF
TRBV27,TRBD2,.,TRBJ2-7,TGTGCCAGCAGTTTAGCGTCTAGCGGGAGTAGGTACGAGCAGTACTTC,CASSLASSGSRYEQYF
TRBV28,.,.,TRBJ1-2,TGTGCCAGCAGTCCTCACTTTACAGGATTCTATGGCTACACCTTC,CASSPHFTGFYGYTF
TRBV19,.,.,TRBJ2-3,TGTGCCAGTAGTACACGGGGGACCACAGATACGCAGTATTTT,CASSTRGTTDTQYF
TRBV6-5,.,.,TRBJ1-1,TGTGCCAGCAGTTACCGCAGGGGAGGGAGCACTGAAGCTTTCTTT,CASSYRRGGSTEAFF
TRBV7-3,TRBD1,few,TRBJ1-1,TGTGCCAGCAACCAGGGGGACCCGAACACTGAAGCTTTCTTT,CASNQGDPNTEAFF
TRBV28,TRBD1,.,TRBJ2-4,TGTGCCAGCAGTTCCCACCCCGACAGGGTACACATTCAGTACTTC,CASSSHPDRVHIQYF
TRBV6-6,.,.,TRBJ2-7,TGTGCCAGCCGCCTGCACAGCTCCTACGAGCAGTACTTC,CASRLHSSYEQYF
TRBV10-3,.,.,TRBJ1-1,TGTGCCATCAGTGTAGGGGCGCTTTCGACGACTGAAGCTTTCTTT,CAISVGALSTTEAFF
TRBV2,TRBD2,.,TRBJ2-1,TGTGCCAGCAGCAGACTAGCGGAGCAGTACAATGAGCAGTTCTTC,CASSRLAEQYNEQFF
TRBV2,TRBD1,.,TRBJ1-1,TGTGCCAGCAGCCTCGGGACAGCGAACACTGAAGCTTTCTTT,CASSLGTANTEAFF
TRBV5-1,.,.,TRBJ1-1,TGCGCCAGCAGCCGTTCGGGGGGAGCTTTCTTT,CASSRSGGAFF
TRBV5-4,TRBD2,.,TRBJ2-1,TGTGCCAGCAGCTTGTCCTTAGCGGGAGCCTCCAACAATGAGCAGTTCTTC,CASSLSLAGASNNEQFF
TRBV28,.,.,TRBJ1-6,TGTGCCAGCAGTCTGGAGAGCTCCTATAATTCACCCCTCCACTTT,CASSLESSYNSPLHF
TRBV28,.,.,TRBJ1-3,TGTGCCAGCAGCCCACAGGGTGAGAACACCATATATTTT,CASSPQGENTIYF
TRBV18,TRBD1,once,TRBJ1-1,TGTGCCAGCTCACCGCCGGGACGCCAGGGGGGCACTGAAGCTTTCTTT,CASSPPGRQGGTEAFF
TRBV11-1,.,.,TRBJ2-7,TGTGCCAGCAGCTTAGAGCGAGGGGGCGAGCAGTACTTC,CASSLERGGEQYF
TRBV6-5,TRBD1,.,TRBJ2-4,TGTGCCAGCAGTTCCCAATCCCAGGGGGCGGAAAACATTCAGTACTTC,CASSSQSQGAENIQYF
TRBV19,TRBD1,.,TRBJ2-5,TGTGCCAGTAGCACCGGACAGGGGGTACAAGAGACCCAGTACTTC,CASSTGQGVQETQYF
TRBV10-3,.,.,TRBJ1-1,TGTGCCATCTCCGGGACACCGAACACTGAAGCTTTCTTT,CAISGTPNTEAFF
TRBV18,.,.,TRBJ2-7,TGTGCCAGCTCACCCCAGCAAGGAGCGGGTTCCTACGAGCAGTACTTC,CASSPQQGAGSYEQYF
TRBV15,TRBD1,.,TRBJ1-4,TGTGCCACCAGCAGAGACCCTGGGACAGGGACGAGGTCTAATGAAAAACTGTTTTTT,CATSRDPGTGTRSNEKLFF
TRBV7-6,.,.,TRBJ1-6,TGTGCCAGCAGCCAAAGCCCGAGTCGGAGAATTGGTTCACCCCTCCACTTT,CASSQSPSRRIGSPLHF
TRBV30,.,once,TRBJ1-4,TGTGCCTGGGGGCTGCAGGGAGGGGATGAAAAACTGTTTTTT,CAWGLQGGDEKLFF
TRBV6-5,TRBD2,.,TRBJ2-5,TGTGCCAGCAGGGGGACTAGCGGGAGAATGGAGACCCAGTACTTC,CASRGTSGRMETQYF
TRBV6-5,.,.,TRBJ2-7,TGTGCCAGCAGTTACGCGGGGCGAGGTTTCGAGCAGTACTTC,CASSYAGRGFEQYF
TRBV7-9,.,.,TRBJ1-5,TGTGCCAGCAGCGCGGGGAATCAGCCCCAGCATTTT,CASSAGNQPQHF
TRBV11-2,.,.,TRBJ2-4,TGTGCCAGCAGCTTAGGGCCTGCCAAAAACATTCAGTACTTC,CASSLGPAKNIQYF